The 16 T cell receptor beta chains given below trace back to one sample, sequenced in a study of blood T cell repertoires in COVID-19. Here immunoSEQ multiplex PCR was the method, and the copy in TCRdb shows in-frame clones only, minus some. Among some 150,000 clones listed, about 87% were seen once. What was sequenced was peripheral blood. The receptors originated from a middle-aged woman with acute or convalescent COVID-19.

Worth noting for this clone: Compared with germline, one end of the junction differs, possibly owing to a read error. The chain combines TRBV10-3 with TRBJ2-3; TRBD2 matches 7 bases. There are 13 residues in the CDR3. From germline, CDR1 is ENHRY and CDR2 SYGVKD. CDR3 amino acids: CAISEPNGRTPHF. In DNA, the CDR3 is TGTGCCATCAGTGAGCCAAACGGGAGGACTCCCCATTTT.

The V and J genes are TRBV2 and TRBJ2-2; no reliable D call. Per the germline V gene, CDR1 is SNHLY and CDR2 is FYNNEI. The CDR3 is 13 residues long. The germline V and J ends were trimmed by 6 bases and 5 bases, with 10 bases remaining between them. CDR3 coding DNA: TGTGCCAGCAGCGTACTGGTAACCGGGGAGCTGTTTTTT. It yields the protein CASSVLVTGELFF.

The rearrangement joins TRBV14 to TRBJ1-3; D is unresolved. Germline CDR1 reads SGHDN; CDR2 reads FVKESK. The CDR3 length is 13 residues. V was shortened by 3 bases and J by 8 bases, with 11 bases between the two germline ends. The CDR3 sequence: CASSQIRYDTIYF. The CDR3 coding sequence is TGTGCCAGCAGCCAGATCCGGTATGACACCATATATTTT.

This rearrangement joins TRBV6-4 to TRBJ2-3, with 8 positions matching TRBD1. CDR1 is MRHNA, CDR2 SNTAGT, per germline. The CDR3 sequence is 13 residues long. Unmatched junction bases numbered 1, after V lost 2 bases and J lost 6 bases. The CDR3 DNA reads as TGTGCCAGCAGTGACCGGGACAGGGATACGCAGTATTTT. Protein sequence: CASSDRDRDTQYF.

J is TRBJ2-7 and V is TRBV6-2 or TRBV6-3; no definite D call. Trimming took 2 bases from V and 2 from J, leaving 10 bases between them. This CDR3 is built from 14 residues. Germline assignment: CDR1 MNHEY and CDR2 SVGEGT. The CDR3 loop reads CASSYVDGAYEQYF. The CDR3 region has the DNA TGTGCCAGCAGTTACGTCGACGGAGCCTACGAGCAGTACTTC.

In this sample, this clone turned up once. The chain couples TRBV27 to TRBJ2-1; 8 bases line up with TRBD1. The CDR3 has 15 residues. Germline CDR1 is MNHEY and CDR2 is SMNVEV (reference sequence). The junction had 9 bases not matched to a gene; V was cut back by 3 bases and J by 8 bases. The chain's CDR3 is CASSFQGAGLDEQFF. DNA of the CDR3: TGTGCCAGCAGTTTTCAGGGGGCAGGATTGGATGAGCAGTTCTTC.

The CDR3: CASSLTGTNEKLFF. DNA for the CDR3: TGTGCCAGCAGCCTTACAGGGACTAATGAAAAACTGTTTTTT. J is TRBJ1-4 and V is TRBV7-2, with a possible D match to TRBD1 (6 bases). V lost 5 bases and J lost 2, with 9 bases in between. This CDR3 contains 14 residues. In germline, CDR1 is SGHTA, CDR2 FQGNSA.

V usage is TRBV5-1 and J usage is TRBJ1-6; 7 positions agree with TRBD1. Germline CDR1 reads SGHRS; CDR2 reads YFSETQ. The length of the CDR3 is 15 residues. J gave up 2 bases and V 3 bases, and 2 bases lay outside the gene matches. CDR3 in DNA: TGCGCCAGCAGCTCCGGACAGGCCTATAATTCACCCCTCCACTTT. Translation: CASSSGQAYNSPLHF. The variable domain in full, with the rest retrieved from reference TRBV5-1 and TRBJ1-6, is KAGVTQTPRYLIKTRGQQVTLSCSPISGHRSVSWYQQTPGQGLQFLFEYFSETQRNKGNFPGRFSGRQFSNSRSEMNVSTLELGDSALYLCASSSGQAYNSPLHFGNGTRLTVT.

The chain carries TRBV4-1 and TRBJ2-7; perhaps TRBD1 as D (6 bases). Germline assignment: CDR1 MGHRA and CDR2 YSYEKL. This CDR3 has 17 residues. The V gene lost 0 bases and the J gene lost 4 bases, with 19 bases spanning the gap. CDR3 residues: CASSQESRQGKKYEQYF. CDR3 coding DNA: TGCGCCAGCAGCCAAGAGTCCAGGCAGGGGAAGAAGTACGAGCAGTACTTC.

The CDR3 region has the DNA TGTGCCAGCAGCTCGCAGGACGGGAAACCTTATGGCTACACCTTC. Protein product: CASSSQDGKPYGYTF. This chain uses TRBV13 with TRBJ1-2; D is unclear. Between the trimmed V and J ends, which lost 4 bases and 5 bases, there was a span of 17 bases. The germline V gene encodes CDR1 PRHDT and CDR2 FYEKMQ (reference sequence). There are 15 residues in the CDR3.

This clone was found a few times. This sequence joins TRBV7-2 and TRBJ2-7; D might be TRBD1 (5 bases). The CDR3 totals 15 residues. V lost 5 bases to trimming and J lost 4 bases, with 18 bases between them. CDR1 is SGHTA, CDR2 FQGNSA, per germline. The CDR3 DNA is TGTGCCAGCAGCGACCTGGACACGGTATTTTACGAGCAGTACTTC. Translated, it gives CASSDLDTVFYEQYF. Drawing the rest from reference TRBV7-2 and TRBJ2-7, the complete variable domain is GAGVSQSPSNKVTEKGKDVELRCDPISGHTALYWYRQSLGQGLEFLIYFQGNSAPDKSGLPSDRFSAERTGGSVSTLTIQRTQQEDSAVYLCASSDLDTVFYEQYFGPGTRLTVT.

In this sample, this clone turned up once. V and J are TRBV7-3 and TRBJ1-1; D is unclear. The CDR3 spans 15 residues. Germline CDR1 SGHTA, CDR2 FQGTGA. V was pared by 2 bases and J by 5 bases, with 15 bases between. The CDR3 loop is CASSLYGGSVTEAFF. CDR3 DNA: TGTGCCAGCAGCTTATACGGCGGCTCGGTAACTGAAGCTTTCTTT.

V usage is TRBV7-2 and J usage is TRBJ1-3; D gene unclear. The CDR3 contains 14 residues. Germline V gene data show CDR1 as SGHTA and CDR2 as FQGNSA. Trimming left V 3 bases short and J 0 bases short, with 6 bases between. CDR3 in DNA: TGTGCCAGCAGCTTGGCCCTCTCTGGAAACACCATATATTTT. Translation: CASSLALSGNTIYF.

The chain uses TRBV19 and TRBJ2-3; 9 bases align to TRBD2. The CDR3 loop spans 15 amino acids. CDR1 LNHDA and CDR2 SQIVND come from the germline V gene (reference sequence). J was trimmed by 6 bases and V by 5 bases; bases with no gene match: 9. Written as DNA, the CDR3 is TGTGCCAGTAGTCATAGCGGGGGACTCCGTGATACGCAGTATTTT. Protein: CASSHSGGLRDTQYF.

The gene calls are TRBV29-1 and TRBJ1-2; TRBD1 matches at 8 bases. CDR3 size: 13 residues. The V gene's germline CDR1 is SQVTM and CDR2 ANQGSEA. CDR3 loop: CSTTGTGDYGYTF. In DNA, the CDR3 is TGCAGTACCACCGGGACAGGCGACTATGGCTACACCTTC.

The chain employs TRBV19 and TRBJ2-1; a possible D gene is TRBD1 (6 bases). The V end lost 9 bases, the J end lost 7 bases, and 13 bases lay between the germline ends. This CDR3 has 12 amino acids. Germline V CDR1 and CDR2: LNHDA, SQIVND (reference sequence). CDR3 amino acids: CASRDRTNEQFF. In DNA, the CDR3 is TGTGCCAGCAGAGACAGGACGAATGAGCAGTTCTTC.